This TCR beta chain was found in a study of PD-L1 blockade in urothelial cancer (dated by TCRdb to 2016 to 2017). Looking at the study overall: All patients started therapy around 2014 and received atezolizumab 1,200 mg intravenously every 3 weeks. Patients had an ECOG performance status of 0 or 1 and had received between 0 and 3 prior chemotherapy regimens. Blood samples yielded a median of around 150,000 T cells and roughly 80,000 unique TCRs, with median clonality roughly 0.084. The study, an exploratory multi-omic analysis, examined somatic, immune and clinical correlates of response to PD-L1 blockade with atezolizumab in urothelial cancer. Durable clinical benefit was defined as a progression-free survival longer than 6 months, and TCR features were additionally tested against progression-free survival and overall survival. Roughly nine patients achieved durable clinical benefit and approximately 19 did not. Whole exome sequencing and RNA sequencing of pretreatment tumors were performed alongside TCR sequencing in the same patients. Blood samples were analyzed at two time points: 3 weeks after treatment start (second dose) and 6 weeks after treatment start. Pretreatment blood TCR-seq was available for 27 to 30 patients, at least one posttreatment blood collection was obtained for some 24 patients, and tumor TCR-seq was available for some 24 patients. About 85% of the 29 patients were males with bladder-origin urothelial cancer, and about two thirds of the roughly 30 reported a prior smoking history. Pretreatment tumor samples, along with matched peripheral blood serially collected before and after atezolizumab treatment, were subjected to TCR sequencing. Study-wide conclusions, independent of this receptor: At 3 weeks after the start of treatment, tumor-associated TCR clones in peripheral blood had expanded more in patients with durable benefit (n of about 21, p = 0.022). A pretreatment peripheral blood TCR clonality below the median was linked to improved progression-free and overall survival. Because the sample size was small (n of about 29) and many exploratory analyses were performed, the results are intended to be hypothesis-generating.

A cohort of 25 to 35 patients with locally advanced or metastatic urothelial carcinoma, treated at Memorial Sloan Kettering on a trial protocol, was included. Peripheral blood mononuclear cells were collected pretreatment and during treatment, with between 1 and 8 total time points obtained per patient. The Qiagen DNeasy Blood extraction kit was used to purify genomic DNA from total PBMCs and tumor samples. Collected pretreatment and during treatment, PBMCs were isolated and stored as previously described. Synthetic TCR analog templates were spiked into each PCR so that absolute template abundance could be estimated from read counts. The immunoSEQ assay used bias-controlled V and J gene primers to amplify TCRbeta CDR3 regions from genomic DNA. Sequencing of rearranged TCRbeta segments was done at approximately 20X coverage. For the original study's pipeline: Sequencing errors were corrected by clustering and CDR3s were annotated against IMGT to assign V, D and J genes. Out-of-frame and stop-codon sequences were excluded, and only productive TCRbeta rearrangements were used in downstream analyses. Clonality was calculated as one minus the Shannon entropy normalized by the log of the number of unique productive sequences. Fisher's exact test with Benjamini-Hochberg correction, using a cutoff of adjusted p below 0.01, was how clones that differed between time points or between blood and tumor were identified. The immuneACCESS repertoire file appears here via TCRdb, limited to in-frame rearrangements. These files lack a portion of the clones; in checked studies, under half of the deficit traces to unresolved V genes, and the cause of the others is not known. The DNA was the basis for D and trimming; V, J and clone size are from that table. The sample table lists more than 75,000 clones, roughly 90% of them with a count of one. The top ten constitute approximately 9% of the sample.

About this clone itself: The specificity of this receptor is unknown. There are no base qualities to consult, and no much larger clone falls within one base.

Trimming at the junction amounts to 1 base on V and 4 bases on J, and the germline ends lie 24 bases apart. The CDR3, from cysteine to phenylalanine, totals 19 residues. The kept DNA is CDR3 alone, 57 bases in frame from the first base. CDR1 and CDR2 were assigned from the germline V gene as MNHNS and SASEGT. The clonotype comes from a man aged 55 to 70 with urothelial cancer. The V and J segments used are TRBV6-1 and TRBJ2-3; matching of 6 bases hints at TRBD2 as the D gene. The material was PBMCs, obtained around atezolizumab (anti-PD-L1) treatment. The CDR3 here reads CASSEVRALAGNLADTQYF. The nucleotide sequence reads TGTGCCAGCAGTGAAGTACGGGCGCTGGCGGGGAATCTCGCAGATACGCAGTATTTT.